A selection of T cell receptor beta chains follows, all from one sample in a study of cytotoxic CD8 clonotypes in ibrutinib-treated CLL. The data were produced by immunoSEQ multiplex PCR, yet TCRdb's version contains in-frame clones alone and is incomplete. The sample consists of 150,000 or so clones, around nine tenths of them appearing once. Here the sequenced sample was PBMCs, taken at disease progression, from a patient treated with ibrutinib. Receptors were obtained from a human donor with chronic lymphocytic leukemia. Both conserved end residues are part of each CDR3. D genes are given only for firm matches. Some rows have no size entry. The others give once, few or many, or a class for an expanded clone.

size: .; D: TRBD1; V: TRBV19; J: TRBJ1-5; DNA: TGTGCCAGTAGCCCGACAGGGGGCAATCAGCCCCAGCATTTT; CDR3: CASSPTGGNQPQHF
size: .; D: .; V: TRBV19; J: TRBJ2-7; DNA: TGTGCCAGTAGTCCTCTAGTCTCCTACGAGCAGTACTTC; CDR3: CASSPLVSYEQYF
size: .; D: .; V: TRBV5-4; J: TRBJ2-3; DNA: TGTGCCAGCAGCTTGGGCAGGGATTTTGATACGCAGTATTTT; CDR3: CASSLGRDFDTQYF
size: .; D: TRBD1; V: TRBV15; J: TRBJ2-7; DNA: TGTGCCACCAGCAGAGCCGGGACAGGGAGTTGGGAGCAGTACTTC; CDR3: CATSRAGTGSWEQYF
size: once; D: TRBD1; V: TRBV7-9; J: TRBJ1-1; DNA: TGTGCCAGCAGCTCCCCAGAGGGGGCGAACACTGAAGCTTTCTTT; CDR3: CASSSPEGANTEAFF
size: .; D: TRBD1; V: TRBV2; J: TRBJ1-1; DNA: TGTGCCAGCAGTGTCAGACAGGGGGCTACTGAAGCTTTCTTT; CDR3: CASSVRQGATEAFF
size: once; D: .; V: TRBV30; J: TRBJ2-1; DNA: TGTGCCTGGGCGGCTAATAGCGGTCTGGATGAGCAGTTCTTC; CDR3: CAWAANSGLDEQFF
size: .; D: TRBD1; V: TRBV5-1; J: TRBJ2-2; DNA: TGCGCCAGCAGCTTACGGACAGGACGAACGAACACCGGGGAGCTGTTTTTT; CDR3: CASSLRTGRTNTGELFF
size: once; D: .; V: TRBV6-1; J: TRBJ2-3; DNA: TGTGCCAGTTCCACTGGGCGCACTCGCACAGATACGCAGTATTTT; CDR3: CASSTGRTRTDTQYF
size: .; D: TRBD1; V: TRBV25-1; J: TRBJ2-2; DNA: TGTGCCAGCAGTGACAGGGGGTGGGACACCGGGGAGCTGTTTTTT; CDR3: CASSDRGWDTGELFF
size: .; D: .; V: TRBV7-8; J: TRBJ1-5; DNA: TGTGCCAGCAGCCCCGGGACGGGGAATCAGCCCCAGCATTTT; CDR3: CASSPGTGNQPQHF
size: .; D: TRBD1; V: TRBV5-1; J: TRBJ2-3; DNA: TGCGCCAGCAGCCCCGGGACAGGGGGGCCAGATACGCAGTATTTT; CDR3: CASSPGTGGPDTQYF
size: .; D: TRBD2; V: TRBV7-9; J: TRBJ2-3; DNA: TGTGCCAGCAGCTTAACGGGGCTAGCGGTCAGCACAGATACGCAGTATTTT; CDR3: CASSLTGLAVSTDTQYF
size: .; D: TRBD1; V: TRBV28; J: TRBJ1-1; DNA: TGTGCCAGCAGTTCTGGGGACAGAGAAGCTTTCTTT; CDR3: CASSSGDREAFF
size: .; D: .; V: TRBV4-3; J: TRBJ1-2; DNA: TGCGCCAGCAGCCAGATCGGACAGTTCTATGGCTACACCTTC; CDR3: CASSQIGQFYGYTF
size: .; D: TRBD2; V: TRBV28; J: TRBJ2-1; DNA: TGTGCCAGCAGTTTGGACGGCAGCGGGAGTAACCAGTTCTTC; CDR3: CASSLDGSGSNQFF
size: .; D: .; V: TRBV21-1; J: TRBJ2-6; DNA: TGTGCCAGCAGCAAAGGGGCGTGCCCCTCTGGGGCCAACGTCCTGACTTTC; CDR3: CASSKGACPSGANVLTF
size: .; D: TRBD1; V: TRBV5-1; J: TRBJ2-3; DNA: TGCGCCAGCACCGGGACAGGGGGCCCGACAGATACGCAGTATTTT; CDR3: CASTGTGGPTDTQYF
size: .; D: TRBD1; V: TRBV6-5; J: TRBJ1-2; DNA: TGTGCCAGCAGTTCGGACAGGGGGCCTACTAACTATGGCTACACCTTC; CDR3: CASSSDRGPTNYGYTF
size: once; D: .; V: TRBV27; J: TRBJ1-1; DNA: TGTGCCAGCAGTTTGAAAGGGGTTGTCACTGAAGCTTTCTTT; CDR3: CASSLKGVVTEAFF
size: .; D: .; V: TRBV9; J: TRBJ2-1; DNA: TGTGCCAGCAGCGTAACAACTAGGCATGAGCAGTTCTTC; CDR3: CASSVTTRHEQFF
size: .; D: .; V: TRBV6-6; J: TRBJ2-2; DNA: TGTGCCAGCGGATGGGTGGGCGGGGAGCTGTTTTTT; CDR3: CASGWVGGELFF
size: .; D: TRBD1; V: TRBV30; J: TRBJ1-4; DNA: TGTGCCTGGAGCCTGGACAGGGTGAATGAAAAACTGTTTTTT; CDR3: CAWSLDRVNEKLFF
size: .; D: .; V: TRBV11-3; J: TRBJ1-4; DNA: TGTGCCAGCAGCTTAGACCTAAACGAAAAACTGTTTTTT; CDR3: CASSLDLNEKLFF
size: .; D: .; V: TRBV19; J: TRBJ2-7; DNA: TGTGCCAGTAGTATCAGTACGGGGGCTATTTTCTACGAGCAGTACTTC; CDR3: CASSISTGAIFYEQYF
size: .; D: .; V: TRBV18; J: TRBJ1-4; DNA: TGTGCCAGCTCACCAAACCAAGGGACAACTAATGAAAAACTGTTTTTT; CDR3: CASSPNQGTTNEKLFF
size: few; D: .; V: TRBV5-6; J: TRBJ2-6; DNA: TGTGCCAGCAGCCGGAGGTCCAGCGGCTACACGTCTGGGGCCAACGTCCTGACTTTC; CDR3: CASSRRSSGYTSGANVLTF
size: .; D: TRBD1; V: TRBV9; J: TRBJ1-3; DNA: TGTGCCAGCAGCGTAGTCGACAGGGGGGAAAACACCATATATTTT; CDR3: CASSVVDRGENTIYF
size: .; D: .; V: TRBV29-1; J: TRBJ2-7; DNA: TGCAGCGTTTCAGGGGTGAGCTACGAGCAGTACTTC; CDR3: CSVSGVSYEQYF
size: .; D: .; V: TRBV5-5; J: TRBJ2-5; DNA: TGTGCCAGCCGACTAGGCGGGGAAGGCGGAGAGACCCAGTACTTC; CDR3: CASRLGGEGGETQYF
size: .; D: .; V: TRBV7-9; J: TRBJ1-1; DNA: TGTGCCAGCAGCTTGACCCTGGGGAACACTGAAGCTTTCTTT; CDR3: CASSLTLGNTEAFF
size: .; D: TRBD2; V: TRBV6-6; J: TRBJ2-5; DNA: TGTGCCAGCAGACCCGGGGGAGGGGCCCAAGAGACCCAGTACTTC; CDR3: CASRPGGGAQETQYF
size: once; D: .; V: TRBV2; J: TRBJ1-4; DNA: TGTGCCAGCATCGGCAGTAATGAAAAACTGTTTTTT; CDR3: CASIGSNEKLFF
size: .; D: .; V: TRBV4-1; J: TRBJ2-1; DNA: TGCGCCAGCAGCTCCAGGGGAGCCAATGTCGATGAGCAGTTCTTC; CDR3: CASSSRGANVDEQFF
size: .; D: .; V: TRBV6-5; J: TRBJ2-7; DNA: TGTGCCAGCAGTTACTCCGACGAGCAGTACTTC; CDR3: CASSYSDEQYF
size: .; D: .; V: TRBV28; J: TRBJ2-7; DNA: TGTGCCAGCAGTTTTCAGAATTCCTACGAGCAGTACTTC; CDR3: CASSFQNSYEQYF
size: few; D: .; V: TRBV6-1; J: TRBJ2-7; DNA: TGTGCCAGCAGTGTGGGCAGGGTATTCGACGAGCAGTACTTC; CDR3: CASSVGRVFDEQYF
size: .; D: .; V: TRBV4-1; J: TRBJ1-2; DNA: TGCGCCAGCAGCCTTAGCTCCGGGGGGTTTGGCTACACCTTC; CDR3: CASSLSSGGFGYTF
size: .; D: .; V: TRBV2; J: TRBJ2-1; DNA: TGTGCCAGCAGCCTCCGTTGGGCCTTTGAGCAGTTCTTC; CDR3: CASSLRWAFEQFF
size: .; D: .; V: TRBV6-5; J: TRBJ2-7; DNA: TGTGCCAGCAGTTACAGGGGCACCTACGAGCAGTACTTC; CDR3: CASSYRGTYEQYF
size: .; D: TRBD1; V: TRBV5-1; J: TRBJ1-1; DNA: TGCGCCAGCAGCTTGGTTTCAGGGGGCGTTGAAGCTTTCTTT; CDR3: CASSLVSGGVEAFF
size: .; D: .; V: TRBV4-3; J: TRBJ1-1; DNA: TGCGCCAGCAGCTTTGATTCACCGAGCACTGAAGCTTTCTTT; CDR3: CASSFDSPSTEAFF
size: .; D: TRBD2; V: TRBV19; J: TRBJ2-7; DNA: TGTGCCAGTAGTACGGGACTAGCGGGTTCCTACGAGCAGTACTTC; CDR3: CASSTGLAGSYEQYF
size: few; D: .; V: TRBV5-6; J: TRBJ2-1; DNA: TGTGCCAGCAGCGCGGGGACGCGAGACAATGAGCAGTTCTTC; CDR3: CASSAGTRDNEQFF
size: once; D: .; V: TRBV10-2; J: TRBJ1-1; DNA: TGCGCCAGCAGTAAGAACACTGAAGCTTTCTTT; CDR3: CASSKNTEAFF
size: .; D: TRBD2; V: TRBV13; J: TRBJ2-1; DNA: TGTGCCAGCATCCCTAAACATTGGCGGGAGGGTCCCTACAATGAGCAGTTCTTC; CDR3: CASIPKHWREGPYNEQFF
size: .; D: .; V: TRBV6-1; J: TRBJ2-5; DNA: TGTGCCAGCAGTGCCAGTCTTCGTGAGACCCAGTACTTC; CDR3: CASSASLRETQYF
size: .; D: .; V: TRBV5-4; J: TRBJ2-3; DNA: TGTGCCAGCAGTGGGGGTACAGATACGCAGTATTTT; CDR3: CASSGGTDTQYF
size: .; D: TRBD2; V: TRBV9; J: TRBJ2-7; DNA: TGTGCCAGCAGCGTAGTTAGCGGGAGTTACGAGCAGTACTTC; CDR3: CASSVVSGSYEQYF
size: .; D: .; V: TRBV9; J: TRBJ1-1; DNA: TGTGCCAGCAGCGTAGTAGGGACTCCGAGTGAAGCTTTCTTT; CDR3: CASSVVGTPSEAFF
size: .; D: .; V: TRBV12-5; J: TRBJ1-1; DNA: TGTGCTAGTGGTTTGGTACTAGGCGGTAACACTGAAGCTTTCTTT; CDR3: CASGLVLGGNTEAFF
size: .; D: TRBD1; V: TRBV11-1; J: TRBJ2-5; DNA: TGTGCCAGCAGCTTAGATGGGACAGACCAAGAGACCCAGTACTTC; CDR3: CASSLDGTDQETQYF
size: .; D: TRBD1; V: TRBV7-9; J: TRBJ2-5; DNA: TGTGCCAGCACCCTACAGGGGGCCCAGGAGACCCAGTACTTC; CDR3: CASTLQGAQETQYF